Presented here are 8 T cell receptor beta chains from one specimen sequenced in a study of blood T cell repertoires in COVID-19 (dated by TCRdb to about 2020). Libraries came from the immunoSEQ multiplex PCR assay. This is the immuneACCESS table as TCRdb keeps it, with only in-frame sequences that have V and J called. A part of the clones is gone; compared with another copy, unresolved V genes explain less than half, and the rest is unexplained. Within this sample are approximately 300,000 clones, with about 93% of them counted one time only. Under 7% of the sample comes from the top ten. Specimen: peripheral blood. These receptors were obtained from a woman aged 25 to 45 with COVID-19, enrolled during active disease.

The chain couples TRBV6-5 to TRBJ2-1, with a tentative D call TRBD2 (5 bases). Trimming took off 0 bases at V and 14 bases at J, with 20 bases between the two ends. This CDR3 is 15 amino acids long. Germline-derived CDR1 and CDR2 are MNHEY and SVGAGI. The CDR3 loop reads CASSYSRARARVEFF. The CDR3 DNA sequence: TGTGCCAGCAGTTACTCGAGGGCGAGGGCTAGGGTGGAGTTCTTC.

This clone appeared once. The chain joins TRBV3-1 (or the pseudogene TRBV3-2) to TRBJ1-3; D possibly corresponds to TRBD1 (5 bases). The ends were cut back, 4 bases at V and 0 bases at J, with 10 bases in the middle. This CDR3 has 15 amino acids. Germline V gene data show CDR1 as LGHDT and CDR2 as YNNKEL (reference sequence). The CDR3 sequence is CASSRGQSSGNTIYF. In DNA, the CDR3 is TGTGCCAGCAGCCGGGGCCAGTCCTCTGGAAACACCATATATTTT.

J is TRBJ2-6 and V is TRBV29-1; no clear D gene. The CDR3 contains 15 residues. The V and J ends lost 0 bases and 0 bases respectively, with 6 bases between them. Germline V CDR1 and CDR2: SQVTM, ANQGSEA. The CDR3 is CSVEDHNSGANVLTF. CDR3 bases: TGCAGCGTTGAAGATCACAACTCTGGGGCCAACGTCCTGACTTTC.

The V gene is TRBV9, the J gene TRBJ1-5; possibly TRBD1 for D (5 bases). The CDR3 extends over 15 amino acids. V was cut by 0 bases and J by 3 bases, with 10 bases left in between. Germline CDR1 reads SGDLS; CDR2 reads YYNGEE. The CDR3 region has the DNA TGTGCCAGCAGCGTAGATGGACAAAACAATCAGCCCCAGCATTTT. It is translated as CASSVDGQNNQPQHF.

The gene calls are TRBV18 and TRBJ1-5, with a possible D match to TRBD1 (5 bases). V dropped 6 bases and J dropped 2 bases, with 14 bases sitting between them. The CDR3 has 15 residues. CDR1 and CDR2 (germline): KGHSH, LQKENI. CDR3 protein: CASSEGAPGNQPQHF. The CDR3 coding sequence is TGTGCCAGCTCCGAAGGGGCCCCTGGCAATCAGCCCCAGCATTTT.

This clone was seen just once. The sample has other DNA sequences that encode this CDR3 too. Here the CDR3 reads CASSIGTGAYEQYF. The CDR3 DNA is TGTGCCAGTAGTATAGGGACAGGGGCCTACGAGCAGTACTTC. This chain uses TRBV19 with TRBJ2-7; 9 nucleotides line up with TRBD1. Trimming took 1 base from V and 2 from J; bases not matched to a gene: 0. This CDR3 has 14 residues. Germline CDR1 LNHDA, CDR2 SQIVND (reference sequence).

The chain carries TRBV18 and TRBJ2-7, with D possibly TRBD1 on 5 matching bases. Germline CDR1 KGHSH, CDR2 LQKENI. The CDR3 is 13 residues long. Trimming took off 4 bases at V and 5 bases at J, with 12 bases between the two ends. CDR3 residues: CASSLTVGDEQYF. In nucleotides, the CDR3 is TGTGCCAGCTCACTTACTGTAGGGGACGAGCAGTACTTC. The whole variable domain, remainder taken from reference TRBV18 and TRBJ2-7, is NAGVMQNPRHLVRRRGQEARLRCSPMKGHSHVYWYRQLPEEGLKFMVYLQKENIIDESGMPKERFSAEFPKEGPSILRIQQVVRGDSAAYFCASSLTVGDEQYFGPGTRLTVT.

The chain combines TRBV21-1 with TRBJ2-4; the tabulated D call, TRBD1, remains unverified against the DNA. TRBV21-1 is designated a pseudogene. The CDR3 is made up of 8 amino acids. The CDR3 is CASSEQDF. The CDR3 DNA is TGTGCCAGCAGCGAACAGGACTTC.